This passage covers 5 T cell receptor beta chains from one sample sequenced in a study of monozygotic twins with inflammatory bowel disease. TCRdb reanalyzed the 5' RACE reads, giving one entry per CDR3 protein sequence and no DNA. This repertoire includes fewer than 550,000 distinct CDR3 sequences. The source material was blood. Receptors were obtained from a human donor with ulcerative colitis or Crohn's disease, or a healthy co-twin of an affected twin (not recorded which).

The V and J genes are TRBV18 and TRBJ2-3. This CDR3 is built from 17 residues. Germline assignment: CDR1 KGHSH and CDR2 LQKENI. CDR3 sequence: CASSLDLQVPRTDTQYF.

The chain is built from TRBV20-1 and TRBJ2-2; TCRdb's D call, TRBD1, is unchecked because there is no DNA. The CDR3 is 13 residues long. CDR1 is DFQATT and CDR2 is SNEGSKA in the germline V gene (reference sequence). This CDR3 reads CSAEGQGAGELFF.

This rearrangement joins TRBV5-1 to TRBJ2-1. The CDR3 runs 16 residues. Germline CDR1 is SGHRS and CDR2 is YFSETQ. The CDR3 reads CASSRSLTSSYNEQFF.

CDR3 loop: CASSSGLLDNSPLHF. The chain employs TRBV7-2 and TRBJ1-6. Germline values: CDR1 SGHTA, CDR2 FQGNSA. The CDR3 sequence is 15 residues long. The whole variable domain, filled in from reference TRBV7-2 and TRBJ1-6, reads GAGVSQSPSNKVTEKGKDVELRCDPISGHTALYWYRQSLGQGLEFLIYFQGNSAPDKSGLPSDRFSAERTGGSVSTLTIQRTQQEDSAVYLCASSSGLLDNSPLHFGNGTRLTVT.

V is TRBV7-2 and J is TRBJ1-4. The CDR3 has 17 amino acids. The germline CDR1 and CDR2 sequences are SGHTA and FQGNSA. The CDR3 protein is CASSLFAVLSTNEKLFF.